What follows are 20 T cell receptor beta chains derived from one specimen sequenced in a study of HIV-infected patients and healthy controls. Via MiXCR, TCRdb re-called the 5' RACE reads, giving one row per CDR3 protein. The sample includes about 64,000 distinct CDR3 sequences, roughly 19% seen only once; the top ten take more than 1.3%. The sample comprised CD4+ T cells from blood. The receptors shown here come from a human donor in good health.

The chain has TRBV7-9 and TRBJ2-5; a possible D gene is TRBD1 (6 bases). The CDR3 spans 15 residues. The germline V gene encodes CDR1 SEHNR and CDR2 FQNEAQ (reference sequence). With 0 bases removed from V and 4 bases from J, the gap between germline ends came to 12 bases. The CDR3 spells CASSLARGSGETQYF. The CDR3 nucleotides read TGTGCCAGCAGCTTAGCAAGGGGGAGTGGAGAGACCCAGTACTTC.

This clonotype was counted a few times. The V and J genes are TRBV6-7 and TRBJ2-1; D ambiguous. TRBV6-7 falls under the ORF class, with uncertain function. V shed 2 bases and J shed 14 bases, with 7 bases lying between them. There are 10 residues in the CDR3. In nucleotides, the CDR3 is TGTGCCAGCAGTTACGAGACGGAGTTCTTC. This codes for CASSYETEFF.

This clonotype showed up just a few times. The chain joins TRBV6-5 to TRBJ2-7; 10 bases line up with TRBD1. V gave up 2 bases and J gave up 4 bases; unmatched junction bases: 11. Germline CDR1 is MNHEY and CDR2 is SVGAGI. There are 17 residues in the CDR3. The CDR3 DNA reads TGTGCCAGCAGTTACCTATCTTCCGGGACAGGGGCTTACGAGCAGTACTTC. Translating it yields CASSYLSSGTGAYEQYF.

At least ten counts were recorded for this clonotype. The chain carries TRBV21-1 and TRBJ2-3; the DNA was not used to check the table's D call, TRBD2. TRBV21-1 is a known pseudogene. CDR3 length equals 19 residues. The CDR3 DNA sequence: TGTGCCAGCAGCAAAGAAGGGACTAGCGGGAGGAATAGCACAGATACGCAGTATTTT. Its translation: CASSKEGTSGRNSTDTQYF.

This clonotype was counted many times. The rearrangement uses TRBV3-1 and TRBJ2-1, with 10 bases fitting TRBD1. The CDR3 sequence is 15 residues long. The V and J ends lost 1 base and 4 bases, in that order; junction bases with no gene match: 1. Germline CDR1 reads LGHDT; CDR2 reads YNNKEL (reference sequence). CDR3 amino acids: CASSQGDRGYNEQFF. The CDR3 DNA sequence: TGTGCCAGCAGCCAAGGGGACAGGGGATACAATGAGCAGTTCTTC.

This clonotype was seen repeatedly, ten times or more. The V call is TRBV15, the J call TRBJ1-6; D remains ambiguous. Germline V lookup: CDR1 LNHNV, CDR2 YYDKDF (reference sequence). V dropped 5 bases and J dropped 9 bases, with 11 bases sitting between them. This CDR3 region has 13 residues. The CDR3 sequence: CATSFQRGSPLHF. CDR3 in DNA: TGTGCCACCAGCTTCCAGAGAGGTTCACCCCTCCACTTT.

This clonotype was seen at least ten times. V and J are TRBV12-3 or TRBV12-4 and TRBJ2-7, with a tentative D call TRBD1 (6 bases). Trimming took off 4 bases at V and 6 bases at J, with 13 bases between the two ends. The CDR3 has 13 residues. The CDR3 DNA reads TGTGCCAGCAGTTCGCAACAGGGAACCGAGCAGTACTTC. Translation gives CASSSQQGTEQYF.

This clonotype was counted many times. V usage is TRBV10-3 and J usage is TRBJ2-1; TRBD2 matches 8 bases. V trimming: 7 bases; J trimming: 1 base; junction bases outside the gene matches: 3. Germline V gene lookup returns CDR1 ENHRY and CDR2 SYGVKD. The CDR3 sequence is 14 residues long. This chain's CDR3 is CAITGGGSYNEQFF. CDR3 nucleotide sequence: TGTGCCATCACGGGGGGGGGGTCCTACAATGAGCAGTTCTTC.

This clonotype was seen at least ten times. The V call is TRBV7-2, the J call TRBJ2-3; D is perhaps TRBD1 or TRBD2 (6 bases each). The CDR3 length is 18 residues. From germline, CDR1 is SGHTA and CDR2 FQGNSA. The ends were cut back, 6 bases at V and 4 bases at J, with 26 bases in the middle. The CDR3: CASSRRGDGDGGSDTQYF. The CDR3 nucleotides are TGTGCCAGCAGTCGCAGGGGCGATGGGGACGGGGGCTCAGATACGCAGTATTTT. The full variable domain, in which reference TRBV7-2 and TRBJ2-3 provide the parts outside the CDR3, is GAGVSQSPSNKVTEKGKDVELRCDPISGHTALYWYRQSLGQGLEFLIYFQGNSAPDKSGLPSDRFSAERTGGSVSTLTIQRTQQEDSAVYLCASSRRGDGDGGSDTQYFGPGTRLTVL.

This clonotype was detected ten times or more. The gene calls are TRBV6-2 or TRBV6-3 and TRBJ1-5; TRBD1 is a possible D gene (6 bases). Germline CDR1 reads MNHEY; CDR2 reads SVGEGT. Trimming took 2 bases from V and 0 from J, leaving 23 bases between them. The CDR3 totals 20 residues. The CDR3 nucleotides are TGTGCCAGCAGTTACGACCTACAGGGATCCTTTGTCGGTAGCAATCAGCCCCAGCATTTT. The encoded protein is CASSYDLQGSFVGSNQPQHF.

In its sample, this clonotype was seen a few times. The chain is built from TRBV6-2 or TRBV6-3 and TRBJ1-5, with a tentative D call TRBD1 (5 bases). The CDR3 length is 14 residues. The germline V and J ends were trimmed by 2 bases and 3 bases, with 8 bases remaining between them. Germline CDR1 MNHEY, CDR2 SVGEGT. CDR3 sequence reads: CASSYGTYNQPQHF. The CDR3 DNA reads TGTGCCAGCAGTTACGGGACTTACAATCAGCCCCAGCATTTT.

This clonotype turned up a few times. V usage is TRBV29-1 and J usage is TRBJ1-1; D not certain. There are 14 residues in the CDR3. Germline CDR1 is SQVTM and CDR2 is ANQGSEA. Trimming shortened V by 4 bases and J by 0 bases, and 12 bases separated the two germline ends. CDR3 protein: CSVVSGSMNTEAFF. The CDR3 bases are TGCAGCGTTGTTTCGGGGTCGATGAACACTGAAGCTTTCTTT.

This clonotype was counted many times. The chain has TRBV7-8 and TRBJ2-1; TRBD2 might be the D (5 bases). V was cut by 4 bases and J by 7 bases, with 14 bases left in between. This CDR3 has 14 amino acids. CDR1 and CDR2 (germline): SGHVS, FQNEAQ. The CDR3 DNA reads TGTGCCAGCAGCTACAATAGCGTGGGGAATGAGCAGTTCTTC. Translating it yields CASSYNSVGNEQFF.

Notes on this clonotype: A single base separates this from a much larger clone, so it may be a read error. This chain links TRBV6-5 with TRBJ1-1; D gene ambiguous. Germline V CDR1 and CDR2: MNHEY, SVGAGI. The CDR3 has 13 amino acids. With 2 bases removed from V and 1 base from J, the gap between germline ends came to 5 bases. The CDR3 loop is CASSYNGNTEAFF. For the CDR3, the DNA is TGTGCCAGCAGTTACAACGGGAACACTGAAGCTTTCTTT.

This clonotype was counted ten times or more. The chain links TRBV2 to TRBJ1-2; 7 bases fit TRBD1. This CDR3 region has 12 residues. CDR1 is SNHLY and CDR2 is FYNNEI in the germline V gene. V shed 8 bases, J shed 5 bases, and the junction held 5 bases outside the gene matches. In DNA, the CDR3 is TGTGCCAGCCGACAGGGCTCATATGGCTACACCTTC. It is translated as CASRQGSYGYTF.

The chain recombines TRBV5-1 with TRBJ1-6; TRBD1 agrees at 10 bases. The CDR3 contains 18 residues. Germline CDR1 reads SGHRS; CDR2 reads YFSETQ. The V gene end was trimmed by 0 bases and the J gene end by 10 bases; junction bases not matched to a gene: 13. The CDR3: CASSLGTGGLEGASPLHF. CDR3 in DNA: TGCGCCAGCAGCTTGGGGACAGGGGGTCTCGAGGGAGCATCACCCCTCCACTTT.

In its sample, this clonotype was seen a few times. The chain combines TRBV19 with TRBJ2-3; TRBD2 matches 10 bases. Germline assignment: CDR1 LNHDA and CDR2 SQIVND (reference sequence). The junction had 11 bases not matched to a gene; V was cut back by 6 bases and J by 2 bases. CDR3 length: 17 amino acids. CDR3 DNA: TGTGCCAGTAGGAATCTCCAGCGGGGGGGTGTCACAGATACGCAGTATTTT. Amino acids: CASRNLQRGGVTDTQYF.

This clonotype was detected many times. V and J are TRBV29-1 and TRBJ1-1; TRBD1 aligns across 10 bases. Trimming cost V 5 bases and J 5 bases; bases outside gene matches: 5. Germline-derived CDR1 and CDR2 are SQVTM and ANQGSEA. The CDR3 has 13 amino acids. CDR3 sequence: CSVRTGGWTEAFF. As DNA, the CDR3 is TGCAGCGTTCGGACAGGGGGGTGGACTGAAGCTTTCTTT. The complete variable domain, with remaining parts taken from reference TRBV29-1 and TRBJ1-1, reads SAVISQKPSRDICQRGTSLTIQCQVDSQVTMMFWYRQQPGQSLTLIATANQGSEATYESGFVIDKFPISRPNLTFSTLTVSNMSPEDSSIYLCSVRTGGWTEAFFGQGTRLTVV.

A remark on this clonotype: Since a much larger clone is just one base distant, this may be a read error. No conserved phenylalanine or tryptophan ends this CDR3, so it is likely a read error. The V call is TRBV5-4, the J call TRBJ2-7, with 11 bases identical to TRBD2. The CDR3 length is 15 residues. Trimming cost V 2 bases and J 5 bases; bases outside gene matches: 6. Germline values: CDR1 SGHNT, CDR2 YYREEE (reference sequence). The CDR3 is CASSFVAGGPNEQYC. DNA of the CDR3: TGTGCCAGCAGCTTCGTAGCGGGAGGGCCCAACGAGCAGTACTGC.

The chain carries TRBV12-3 or TRBV12-4 and TRBJ2-3; TRBD2 matches at 14 bases. The CDR3 consists of 17 residues. Trimming cost V 5 bases and J 0 bases; bases outside gene matches: 4. This CDR3 is CASSPTSGRASTDTQYF. CDR3 DNA: TGTGCCAGCAGTCCGACTAGCGGGAGGGCTAGCACAGATACGCAGTATTTT.